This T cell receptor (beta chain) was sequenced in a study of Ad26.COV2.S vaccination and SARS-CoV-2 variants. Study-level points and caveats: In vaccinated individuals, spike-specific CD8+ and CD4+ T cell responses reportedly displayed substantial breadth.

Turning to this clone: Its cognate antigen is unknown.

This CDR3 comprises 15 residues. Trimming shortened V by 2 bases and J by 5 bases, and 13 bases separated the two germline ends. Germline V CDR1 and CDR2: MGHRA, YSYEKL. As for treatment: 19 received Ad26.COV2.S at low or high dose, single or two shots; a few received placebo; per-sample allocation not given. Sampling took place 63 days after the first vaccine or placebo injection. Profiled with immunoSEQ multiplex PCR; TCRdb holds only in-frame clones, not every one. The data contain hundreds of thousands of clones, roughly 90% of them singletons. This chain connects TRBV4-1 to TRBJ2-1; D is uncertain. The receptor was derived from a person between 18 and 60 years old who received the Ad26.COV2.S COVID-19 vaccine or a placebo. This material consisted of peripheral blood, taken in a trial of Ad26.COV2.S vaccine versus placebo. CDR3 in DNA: TGCGCCAGCAGCCAACGGGCAGGACCTCACAATGAGCAGTTCTTC. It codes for CASSQRAGPHNEQFF.